This entry describes one T cell receptor beta chain. No antigen is known for it. PCR primers comprised 60 Vbeta and 13 Jbeta primers. In the study's own analysis: An analysis performed later counted 75 million to 80 million unique TCR beta chains (approximately 11 million of them shared). Profiled with immunoSEQ multiplex PCR; TCRdb holds only in-frame clones, not every one. Clone size and the V and J calls come from that table; the DNA yielded D and trimming. Found here are about 140,000 clones, just under 85% of them singletons; the top ten hold 1.5% to 2%. This specimen comes from a study of cytomegalovirus exposure and HLA in healthy donors. In the study overall: A prior analysis found 90 million to 120 million unique TCR beta sequences from some 200 million T cells.

Points from the study as a whole: The analysis excluded some indistinguishable V segments, including TRBV6-2 and TRBV6-3. The authors later found most CMV-associated TCR beta chains appeared HLA-restricted.

CDR3 length: 15 amino acids. Per germline, CDR1 SQVTM and CDR2 ANQGSEA. J gave up 8 bases and V 2 bases, and 7 bases lay outside the gene matches. The sample consisted of PBMCs. The clonotype originates from a woman aged 40 to 50 in good health and CMV-seronegative. This rearrangement joins TRBV29-1 to TRBJ2-1, with 12 bases that match TRBD1. CDR3 amino acids: CSVETGTGGLDEQFF. The CDR3 nucleotides read TGCAGCGTTGAAACCGGGACAGGGGGCTTGGATGAGCAGTTCTTC.